This T cell receptor beta chain was captured in a study of T cell clones after liver transplantation. The wider study: TCRbeta sequencing after a pre-transplant mixed lymphocyte reaction identified graft-donor-reactive clones, later tracked in post-transplant blood. Three of the eight recipients were HCV-positive; the rest had non-autoimmune, non-viral transplant indications. Tolerance: complete withdrawal held at least one year, liver enzymes staying within twice normal.

Germline CDR1 SGHTA, CDR2 FQGNSA. The ends were cut back, 2 bases at V and 0 bases at J, with 9 bases in the middle. CDR3 size: 15 residues. Clones were sequenced by immunoSEQ multiplex PCR, and TCRdb holds only the in-frame ones, with some missing. The sample lists 49,000 or so clones, 55% to 85% occurring once. The rearrangement uses TRBV7-2 and TRBJ2-3; possible D gene TRBD2, 6 bases. This material consisted of CD4+ T cells from blood, taken more than 53 months after liver transplant. The receptor's source is a human patient who received a liver transplant. Some T cells may be the graft donor's. The CDR3 region has the DNA TGTGCCAGCAGCTTACGGGGGACTAGCACAGATACGCAGTATTTT. As protein: CASSLRGTSTDTQYF.